The clone carrying this TCR beta chain was recorded a few times. The antigen remains unidentified. TCRdb redid the calling of the 5' RACE reads with MiXCR, one entry per CDR3 protein. The sample gives over 500,000 distinct CDR3 sequences, around 20% of which show up once; under 0.95% is in the top ten. This entry is derived from a study of identical twins. Germline V gene lookup returns CDR1 SNHLY and CDR2 FYNNEI. The CDR3 totals 14 residues. Trimming removed 10 bases at V and 5 bases at J, with 20 bases between. The study, taken as a whole, reports: Insertion counts were lower in abundant cord blood beta clonotypes, a trend that memory repertoires did not show.

The same specimen was also included in a second study, on T cells expressing NK-cell markers.

The source is a woman between 18 and 29 years old in good health. The chain combines TRBV2 with TRBJ1-1; D is perhaps TRBD1 (5 bases). Sequencing used CD4+ T cells sorted from blood. The CDR3 coding sequence is TGTGCCACCTCAGGGAGGGCCCTGGGGACTGAAGCTTTCTTT. Protein: CATSGRALGTEAFF.